This T cell receptor beta chain was identified during a study of low-dose radiotherapy and immunotherapy resistance in tumors. The overall study: Each fraction for Cohort 1 was 0.5 Gy, given every 2 weeks, and the total came to 6.5 Gy. Treatment consisted of nivolumab 240 mg every two weeks and ipilimumab 1 mg/kg every six weeks, given intravenously to patients.

CDR3 length equals 12 residues. Trimming removed 6 bases at V and 0 bases at J, with 5 bases between. Alpha- and beta-chain coverage of first-strand cDNA came from TRAV- and TRBV-specific primers. TCRs were put through roughly 20 PCR cycles of amplification with Phusion. A constant-region primer and the V-primer adapter served as the primer pair. Via MiXCR, TCRdb re-called the reads, giving one row per CDR3 protein. This sample yields 80,000 to 90,000 distinct CDR3 sequences, of which roughly a sixth are seen a single time; roughly 2.8% belongs to the top ten. Time point of the sample: before trial treatment. There are many counts of this clonotype.

The sequenced sample was PBMCs, obtained before treatment. V usage is TRBV12-3 or TRBV12-4 and J usage is TRBJ1-2; D uncertain. The sequence was obtained from a male donor with prostate cancer. The CDR3 loop reads CASSLTNYGYTF. CDR3 nucleotide sequence: TGTGCCAGCAGCTTGACTAACTATGGCTACACCTTC.